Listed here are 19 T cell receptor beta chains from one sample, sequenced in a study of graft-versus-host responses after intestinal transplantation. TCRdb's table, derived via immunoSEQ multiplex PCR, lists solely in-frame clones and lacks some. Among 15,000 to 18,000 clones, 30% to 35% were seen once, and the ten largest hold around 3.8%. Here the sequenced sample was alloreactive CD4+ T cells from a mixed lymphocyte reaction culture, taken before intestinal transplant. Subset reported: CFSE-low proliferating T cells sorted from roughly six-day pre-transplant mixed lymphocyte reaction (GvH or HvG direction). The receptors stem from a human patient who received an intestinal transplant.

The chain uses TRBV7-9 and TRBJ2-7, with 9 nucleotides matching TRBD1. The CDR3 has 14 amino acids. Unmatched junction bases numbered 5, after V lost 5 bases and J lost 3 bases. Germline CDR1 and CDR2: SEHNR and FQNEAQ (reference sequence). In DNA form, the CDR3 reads TGTGCCAGCAGCCACAGGACAGGGGTCTACGAGCAGTACTTC. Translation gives CASSHRTGVYEQYF.

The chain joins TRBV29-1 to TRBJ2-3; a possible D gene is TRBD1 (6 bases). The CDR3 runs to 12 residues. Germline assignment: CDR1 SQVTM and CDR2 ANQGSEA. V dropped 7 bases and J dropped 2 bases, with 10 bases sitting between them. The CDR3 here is CSAGQSTDTQYF. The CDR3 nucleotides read TGCAGCGCAGGACAGTCCACAGATACGCAGTATTTT.

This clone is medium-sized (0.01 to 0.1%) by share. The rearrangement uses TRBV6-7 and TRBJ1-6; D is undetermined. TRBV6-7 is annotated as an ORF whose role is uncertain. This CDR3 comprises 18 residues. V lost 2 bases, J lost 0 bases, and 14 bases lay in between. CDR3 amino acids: CASSYLRTESSYNSPLHF. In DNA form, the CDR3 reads TGTGCCAGCAGTTACCTCAGGACCGAGAGCTCCTATAATTCACCCCTCCACTTT.

This chain's CDR3 is CASSTQGPNTGELFF. The CDR3 nucleotides read TGTGCCAGCAGCACACAGGGCCCCAACACCGGGGAGCTGTTTTTT. The chain uses TRBV6-6 and TRBJ2-2; weak D call: TRBD1 (6 bases). Germline lookup yields CDR1 MNHNY and CDR2 SVGAGI (reference sequence). Trimming pared 6 bases from V and 2 bases from J, leaving 13 bases between. This CDR3 has 15 residues.

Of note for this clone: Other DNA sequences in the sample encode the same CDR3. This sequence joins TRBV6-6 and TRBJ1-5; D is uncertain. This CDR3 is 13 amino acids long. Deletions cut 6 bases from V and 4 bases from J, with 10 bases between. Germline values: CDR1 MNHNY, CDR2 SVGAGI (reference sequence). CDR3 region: CASSRRGNQPQHF. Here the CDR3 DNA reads TGTGCCAGCAGCCGCCGGGGAAATCAGCCCCAGCATTTT.

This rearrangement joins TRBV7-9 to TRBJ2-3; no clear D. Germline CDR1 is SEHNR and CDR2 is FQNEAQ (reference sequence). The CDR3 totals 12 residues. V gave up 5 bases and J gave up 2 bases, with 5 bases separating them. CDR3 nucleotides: TGTGCCAGCAGCCCAGCCACAGATACGCAGTATTTT. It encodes CASSPATDTQYF.

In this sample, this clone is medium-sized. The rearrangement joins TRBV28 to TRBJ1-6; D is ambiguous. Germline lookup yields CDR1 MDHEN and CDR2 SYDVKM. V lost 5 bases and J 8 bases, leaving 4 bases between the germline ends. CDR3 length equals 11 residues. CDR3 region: CASSRDSPLHF. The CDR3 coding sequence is TGTGCCAGCAGTCGGGATTCACCCCTCCACTTT. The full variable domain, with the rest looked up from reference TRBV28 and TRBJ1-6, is DVKVTQSSRYLVKRTGEKVFLECVQDMDHENMFWYRQDPGLGLRLIYFSYDVKMKEKGDIPEGYSVSREKKERFSLILESASTNQTSMYLCASSRDSPLHFGNGTRLTVT.

The CDR3 loop is CASSPAWSGDGYGYTF. In DNA form, the CDR3 reads TGTGCCAGCAGCCCCGCGTGGAGTGGGGATGGCTATGGCTACACCTTC. V and J are TRBV4-2 and TRBJ1-2; D uncertain. V lost 4 bases and J 4 bases, leaving 19 bases between the germline ends. Germline CDR1 LGHNA, CDR2 YNFKEQ. The CDR3 runs 16 residues.

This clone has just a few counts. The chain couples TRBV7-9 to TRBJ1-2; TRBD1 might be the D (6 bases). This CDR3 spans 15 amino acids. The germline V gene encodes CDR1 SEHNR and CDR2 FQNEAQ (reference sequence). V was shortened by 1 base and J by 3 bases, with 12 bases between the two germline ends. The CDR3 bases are TGTGCCAGCAGCTTAGAACGGCAGGGGTACTATGGCTACACCTTC. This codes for CASSLERQGYYGYTF.

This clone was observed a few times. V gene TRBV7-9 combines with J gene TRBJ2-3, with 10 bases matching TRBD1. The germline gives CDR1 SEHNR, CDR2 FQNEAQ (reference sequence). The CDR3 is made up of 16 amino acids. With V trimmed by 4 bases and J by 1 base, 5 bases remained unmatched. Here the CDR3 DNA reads TGTGCCAGCAGCTGGCCGGGGACAGGGGGCACAGATACGCAGTATTTT. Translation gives CASSWPGTGGTDTQYF.

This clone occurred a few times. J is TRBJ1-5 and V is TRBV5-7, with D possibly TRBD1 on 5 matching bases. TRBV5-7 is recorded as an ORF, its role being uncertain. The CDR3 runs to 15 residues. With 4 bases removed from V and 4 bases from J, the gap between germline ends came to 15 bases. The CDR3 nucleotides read TGTGCCAGCAGCCAAGTTCCAGGGCGAAATCAGCCCCAGCATTTT. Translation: CASSQVPGRNQPQHF.

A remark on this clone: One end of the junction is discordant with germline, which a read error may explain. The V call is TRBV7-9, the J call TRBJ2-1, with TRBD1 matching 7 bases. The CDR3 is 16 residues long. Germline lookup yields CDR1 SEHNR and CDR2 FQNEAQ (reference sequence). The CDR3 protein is CVSSLGLGQKRSEQFF. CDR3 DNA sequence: TGTGTCAGCAGCTTAGGCCTGGGACAGAAGAGGAGCGAGCAGTTCTTC. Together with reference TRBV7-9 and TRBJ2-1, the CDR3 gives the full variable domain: DTGVSQNPRHKITKRGQNVTFRCDPISEHNRLYWYRQTLGQGPEFLTYFQNEAQLEKSRLLSDRFSAERPKGSFSTLEIQRTEQGDSAMYLCVSSLGLGQKRSEQFFGPGTRLTVL.

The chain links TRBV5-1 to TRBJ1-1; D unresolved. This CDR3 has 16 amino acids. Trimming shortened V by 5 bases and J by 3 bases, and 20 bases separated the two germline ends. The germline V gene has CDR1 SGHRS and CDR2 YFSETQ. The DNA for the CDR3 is TGCGCCAGCAGTCGCCCCGGTCGGGATAGGTACACTGAAGCTTTCTTT. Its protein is CASSRPGRDRYTEAFF.

The CDR3: CASSAWSSGGAGGTGELFF. CDR3 DNA: TGTGCCAGCAGTGCCTGGTCTAGCGGGGGGGCCGGAGGCACCGGGGAGCTGTTTTTT. This sequence joins TRBV6-1 and TRBJ2-2; 12 bases map to TRBD2. The germline gives CDR1 MNHNS, CDR2 SASEGT. CDR3 length: 19 residues. The ends lost 4 bases at V and 4 bases at J; junction bases unmatched: 13.

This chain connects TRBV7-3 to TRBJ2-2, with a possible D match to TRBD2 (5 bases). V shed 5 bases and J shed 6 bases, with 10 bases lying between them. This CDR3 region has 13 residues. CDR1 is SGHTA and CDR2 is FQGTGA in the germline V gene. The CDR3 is CASSLGNPGELFF. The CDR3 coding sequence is TGTGCCAGCAGCCTCGGGAATCCCGGGGAGCTGTTTTTT.

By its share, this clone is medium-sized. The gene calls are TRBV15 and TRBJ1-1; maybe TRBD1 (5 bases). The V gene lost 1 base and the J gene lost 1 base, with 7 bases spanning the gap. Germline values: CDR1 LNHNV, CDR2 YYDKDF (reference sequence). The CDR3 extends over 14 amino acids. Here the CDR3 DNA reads TGTGCCACCAGCAGAGGGGGGTGGAACACTGAAGCTTTCTTT. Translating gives CATSRGGWNTEAFF.

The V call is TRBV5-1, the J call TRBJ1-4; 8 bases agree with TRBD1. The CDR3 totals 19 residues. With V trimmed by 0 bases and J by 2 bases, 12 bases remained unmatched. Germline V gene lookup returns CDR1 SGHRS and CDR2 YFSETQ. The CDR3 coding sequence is TGCGCCAGCAGCTTGGTCGGGACAGGAGCCATCGCGACTAATGAAAAACTGTTTTTT. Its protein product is CASSLVGTGAIATNEKLFF.

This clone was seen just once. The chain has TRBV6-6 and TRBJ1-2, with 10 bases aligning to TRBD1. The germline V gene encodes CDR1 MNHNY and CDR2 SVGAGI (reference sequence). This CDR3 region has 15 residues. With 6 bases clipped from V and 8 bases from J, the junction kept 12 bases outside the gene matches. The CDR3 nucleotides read TGTGCCAGCAGCCTTTCCGGGACAGGGGATTCCGGCTACACCTTC. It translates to CASSLSGTGDSGYTF.

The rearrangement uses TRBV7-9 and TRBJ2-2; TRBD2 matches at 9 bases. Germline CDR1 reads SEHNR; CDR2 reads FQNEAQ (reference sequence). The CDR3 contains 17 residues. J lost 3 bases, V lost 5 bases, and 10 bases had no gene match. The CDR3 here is CASSTIQGGGDTGELFF. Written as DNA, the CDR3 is TGTGCCAGCAGCACGATCCAAGGCGGGGGGGACACCGGGGAGCTGTTTTTT. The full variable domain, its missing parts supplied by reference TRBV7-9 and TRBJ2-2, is DTGVSQNPRHKITKRGQNVTFRCDPISEHNRLYWYRQTLGQGPEFLTYFQNEAQLEKSRLLSDRFSAERPKGSFSTLEIQRTEQGDSAMYLCASSTIQGGGDTGELFFGEGSRLTVL.